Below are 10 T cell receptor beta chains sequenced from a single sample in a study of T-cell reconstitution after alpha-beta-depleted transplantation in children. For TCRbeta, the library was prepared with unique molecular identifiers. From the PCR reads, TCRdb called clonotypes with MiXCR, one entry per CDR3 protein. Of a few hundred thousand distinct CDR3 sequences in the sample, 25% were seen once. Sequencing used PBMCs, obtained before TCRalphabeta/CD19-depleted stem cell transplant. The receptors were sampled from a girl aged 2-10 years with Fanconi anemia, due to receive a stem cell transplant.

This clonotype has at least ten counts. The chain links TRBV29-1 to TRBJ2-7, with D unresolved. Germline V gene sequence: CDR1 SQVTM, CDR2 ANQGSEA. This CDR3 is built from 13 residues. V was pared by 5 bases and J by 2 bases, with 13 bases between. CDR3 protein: CSVRGTVTYEQYF. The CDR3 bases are TGCAGCGTTCGAGGAACCGTTACCTACGAGCAGTACTTC.

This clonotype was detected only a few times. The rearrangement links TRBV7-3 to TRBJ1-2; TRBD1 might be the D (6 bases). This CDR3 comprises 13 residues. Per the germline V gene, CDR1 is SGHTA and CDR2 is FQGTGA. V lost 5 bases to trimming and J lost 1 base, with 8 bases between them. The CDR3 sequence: CASSVDSNYGYTF. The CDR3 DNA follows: TGTGCCAGCAGCGTGGACAGTAACTATGGCTACACCTTC.

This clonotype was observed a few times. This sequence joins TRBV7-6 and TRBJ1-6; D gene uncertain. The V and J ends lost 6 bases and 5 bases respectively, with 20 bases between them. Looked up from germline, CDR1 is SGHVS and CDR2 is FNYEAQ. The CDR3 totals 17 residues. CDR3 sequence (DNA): TGTGCCAGCAGTCCCGTTGTGGCGGGTCTTCATAATTCACCCCTCCACTTT. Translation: CASSPVVAGLHNSPLHF.

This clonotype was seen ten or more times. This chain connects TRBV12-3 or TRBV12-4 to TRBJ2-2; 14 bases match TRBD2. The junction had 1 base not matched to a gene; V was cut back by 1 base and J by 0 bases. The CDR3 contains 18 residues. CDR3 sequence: CASSLGLAGGTNTGELFF. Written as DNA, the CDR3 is TGTGCCAGCAGTTTAGGACTAGCGGGAGGGACGAACACCGGGGAGCTGTTTTTT.

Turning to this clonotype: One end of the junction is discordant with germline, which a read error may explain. CDR3 DNA: TGTGCCAGCAGTGATTTAGGAGCGGGCCAAGATACCCAGTACTTC. Encoded protein: CASSDLGAGQDTQYF. The chain employs TRBV2 and TRBJ2-5, with D tentatively TRBD2 (6 bases). The CDR3 totals 15 residues. Germline CDR1 reads SNHLY; CDR2 reads FYNNEI.

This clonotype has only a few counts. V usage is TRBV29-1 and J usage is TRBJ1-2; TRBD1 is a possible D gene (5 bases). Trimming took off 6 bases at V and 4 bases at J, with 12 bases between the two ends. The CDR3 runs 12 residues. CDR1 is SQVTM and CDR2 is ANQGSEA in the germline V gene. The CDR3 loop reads CSVAQGSYGYTF. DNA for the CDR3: TGCAGCGTGGCCCAGGGAAGCTATGGCTACACCTTC.

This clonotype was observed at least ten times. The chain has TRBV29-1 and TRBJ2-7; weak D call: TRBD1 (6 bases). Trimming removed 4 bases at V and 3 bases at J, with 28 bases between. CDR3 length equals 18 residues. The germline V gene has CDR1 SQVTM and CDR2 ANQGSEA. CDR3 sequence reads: CSVGPIFPYRVGIYEQYF. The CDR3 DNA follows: TGCAGCGTTGGGCCCATATTCCCATACAGGGTAGGAATCTACGAGCAGTACTTC.

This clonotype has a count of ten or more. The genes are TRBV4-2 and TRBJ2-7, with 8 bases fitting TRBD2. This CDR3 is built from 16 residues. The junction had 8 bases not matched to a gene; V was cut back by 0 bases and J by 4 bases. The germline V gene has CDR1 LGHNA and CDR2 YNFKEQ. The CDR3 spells CASSQDSSGRRYEQYF. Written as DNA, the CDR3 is TGTGCCAGCAGCCAAGATTCAAGCGGGAGAAGGTACGAGCAGTACTTC.

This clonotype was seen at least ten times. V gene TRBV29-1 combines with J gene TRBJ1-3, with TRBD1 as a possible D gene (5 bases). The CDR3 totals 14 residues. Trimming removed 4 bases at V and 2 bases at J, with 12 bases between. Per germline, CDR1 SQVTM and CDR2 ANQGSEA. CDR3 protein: CSVGGGTPGNTIYF. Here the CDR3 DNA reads TGCAGCGTTGGAGGAGGGACCCCTGGAAACACCATATATTTT.

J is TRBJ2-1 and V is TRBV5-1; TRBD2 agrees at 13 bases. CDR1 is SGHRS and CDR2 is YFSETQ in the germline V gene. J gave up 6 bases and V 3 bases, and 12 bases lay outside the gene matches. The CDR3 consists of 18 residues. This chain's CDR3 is CASSSKLAGGPDGNEQFF. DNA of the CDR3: TGCGCCAGCAGCTCCAAACTAGCGGGAGGGCCGGATGGCAATGAGCAGTTCTTC.